Presented here are 20 T cell receptor beta chains from one specimen sequenced in a study of HIV-infected patients and healthy controls. No cell fractionation was done, so the repertoire covers all unsorted peripheral blood T cells. Around 530 ng RNA was reverse transcribed with alpha and beta constant-region primers. Separate chain-specific third strand synthesis with multiplexing indices produced the alpha and beta libraries. TCRdb reprocessed the 5' RACE reads with MiXCR, giving one entry per CDR3 protein. There are 15,000 to 20,000 distinct CDR3 sequences in the sample; 12% occur only once, and 11% lies in the top ten. The specimen was blood. The receptors come from an adult in good health.

The chain recombines TRBV28 with TRBJ2-7; 9 nucleotides match TRBD2. Germline CDR1 and CDR2: MDHEN and SYDVKM. The CDR3 length is 15 residues. Unmatched junction bases numbered 6, after V lost 5 bases and J lost 1 base. The CDR3 sequence is CASSPGTSRSYEQYF. The CDR3, as DNA: TGTGCCAGCAGTCCGGGGACTAGCAGATCCTACGAGCAGTACTTC.

This chain connects TRBV28 to TRBJ2-7; a possible D gene is TRBD1 (5 bases). This CDR3 is built from 13 residues. CDR1 and CDR2 from the germline V gene are MDHEN and SYDVKM. V lost 11 bases and J lost 2, with 16 bases in between. CDR3 region: CAVLGVAPYEQYF. The CDR3, as DNA: TGTGCCGTCCTAGGGGTCGCCCCCTACGAGCAGTACTTC.

This clonotype was detected many times. This chain uses TRBV29-1 with TRBJ1-2; unclear D gene. This CDR3 comprises 13 residues. Per germline, CDR1 SQVTM and CDR2 ANQGSEA. The CDR3: CRSTTPGGYGYTF. The CDR3 region has the DNA TGCAGGTCCACCACACCGGGAGGCTATGGCTACACCTTC.

This clonotype was observed many times. The chain couples TRBV20-1 to TRBJ1-2; TRBD1 might be the D (6 bases). The CDR3 covers 14 residues. The V end was cut by 5 bases, the J end by 7 bases, with 20 bases between. CDR1 is DFQATT, CDR2 SNEGSKA, per germline (reference sequence). In nucleotides, the CDR3 is TGCAGTGCTGTCCGACAGGTCTCTTTAAGTGGCTACACCTTC. It encodes CSAVRQVSLSGYTF.

This clonotype rates as medium-sized. V is TRBV10-3 and J is TRBJ1-1; D is possibly TRBD1 (5 bases). CDR1 ENHRY and CDR2 SYGVKD come from the germline V gene. The CDR3 sequence is 14 residues long. V shed 6 bases and J shed 1 base, with 12 bases lying between them. CDR3 in amino acids: CAISSGTGNTEAFF. The CDR3 DNA follows: TGTGCCATCAGCTCCGGGACGGGGAACACTGAAGCTTTCTTT.

This clonotype is categorized as medium-sized. The rearrangement links TRBV18 to TRBJ2-5; 8 bases fit TRBD2. This CDR3 has 14 amino acids. With 4 bases clipped from V and 1 base from J, the junction kept 2 bases outside the gene matches. Germline CDR1 is KGHSH and CDR2 is LQKENI. The CDR3 loop is CASSRRGGQETQYF. The CDR3 nucleotides read TGTGCCAGCTCACGACGGGGGGGCCAAGAGACCCAGTACTTC.

The sample holds a few counts of this clonotype. J is TRBJ2-3 and V is TRBV4-2; 10 bases are a match to TRBD2. The CDR3 covers 16 residues. In germline, CDR1 is LGHNA, CDR2 YNFKEQ. Unmatched junction bases numbered 7, after V lost 3 bases and J lost 4 bases. As DNA, the CDR3 is TGTGCCAGCAGCCAGGTAGCGGGGGGATCTTCAGATACGCAGTATTTT. This translates into CASSQVAGGSSDTQYF.

This clonotype was recorded at least ten times. The chain combines TRBV29-1 with TRBJ2-3; D not resolved. Germline CDR1 SQVTM, CDR2 ANQGSEA. Trimming shortened V by 3 bases and J by 4 bases, and 17 bases separated the two germline ends. This CDR3 contains 15 residues. CDR3 in DNA: TGCAGCGTTGAGGTCCGAGCTAAAGGGCCAGATACGCAGTATTTT. Protein product: CSVEVRAKGPDTQYF.

This clonotype was found a few times. This chain uses TRBV4-3 with TRBJ1-1, with D uncertain. Deletions cut 0 bases from V and 5 bases from J, with 10 bases between. Per germline, CDR1 LGHNA and CDR2 YSLEER. The CDR3 contains 14 residues. Written as DNA, the CDR3 is TGCGCCAGCAGCCAAGACGCACTGGGGACTGAAGCTTTCTTT. Protein: CASSQDALGTEAFF.

This clonotype has at least ten counts. The J gene is TRBJ1-1, the V gene TRBV12-3 or TRBV12-4; weak D call: TRBD1 (6 bases). CDR3 length: 14 residues. V was trimmed by 6 bases and J by 1 base, leaving 12 bases between them. CDR3 in amino acids: CASSSLTGNTEAFF. The CDR3 DNA sequence: TGTGCCAGCAGCAGCCTGACAGGGAACACTGAAGCTTTCTTT.

Of note for this clonotype: The junction does not match germline at one end; this may be a read error. This rearrangement joins TRBV7-2 to TRBJ2-5; a weak D match, TRBD2 (6 bases). The CDR3 extends over 16 amino acids. Germline V lookup: CDR1 SGHTA, CDR2 FQGNSA. The CDR3 sequence: CASSVASTGVEETQYF. The CDR3 DNA is TGTGCCAGCAGCGTAGCTTCGACGGGGGTCGAAGAGACCCAGTACTTC.

This clonotype was detected ten times or more. This rearrangement joins TRBV7-9 to TRBJ2-1; no reliable D call. Per the germline V gene, CDR1 is SEHNR and CDR2 is FQNEAQ (reference sequence). This CDR3 region has 16 residues. Trimming left V 1 base short and J 7 bases short, with 17 bases between. DNA for the CDR3: TGTGCCAGCAGCTTAGGTGGGGTTAGGGTATGGAATGAGCAGTTCTTC. Amino acids: CASSLGGVRVWNEQFF.

This clonotype was counted many times. The chain links TRBV18 to TRBJ2-7; D is tentatively TRBD1 or TRBD2 (5 bases each). V was trimmed by 4 bases and J by 0 bases, leaving 16 bases between them. The germline gives CDR1 KGHSH, CDR2 LQKENI. This CDR3 has 16 residues. CDR3 sequence (DNA): TGTGCCAGCTCACGGGACCGATTCAGGTTCTCCTACGAGCAGTACTTC. This gives the protein CASSRDRFRFSYEQYF.

In this sample, this clonotype turned up many times. V and J are TRBV6-5 and TRBJ1-2; D is undetermined. The V end was cut by 5 bases, the J end by 4 bases, with 11 bases between. The CDR3 sequence is 13 residues long. CDR1 is MNHEY and CDR2 is SVGAGI in the germline V gene. The CDR3 is CASSPLDPYGYTF. The CDR3 DNA reads TGTGCCAGCAGTCCCTTGGACCCCTATGGCTACACCTTC.

This clonotype appeared many times. The V call is TRBV7-2, the J call TRBJ1-4, with TRBD1 identical over 8 bases. V lost 3 bases to trimming and J lost 8 bases; unmatched junction nucleotides: 5. This CDR3 has 14 residues. Germline values: CDR1 SGHTA, CDR2 FQGNSA. This CDR3 is CASSLDRAVEKLFF. The CDR3 DNA is TGTGCCAGCAGCTTGGACAGGGCCGTAGAAAAACTGTTTTTT.

By sample fraction, this clonotype is medium-sized. This rearrangement joins TRBV7-2 to TRBJ1-2; D is unclear. The CDR3 is made up of 14 amino acids. Trimming took off 4 bases at V and 4 bases at J, with 13 bases between the two ends. The germline V gene encodes CDR1 SGHTA and CDR2 FQGNSA. The CDR3 DNA sequence: TGTGCCAGCAGCTACCACCAGGCGTCCTATGGCTACACCTTC. This encodes CASSYHQASYGYTF. The complete variable domain, with remaining parts taken from reference TRBV7-2 and TRBJ1-2, reads GAGVSQSPSNKVTEKGKDVELRCDPISGHTALYWYRQSLGQGLEFLIYFQGNSAPDKSGLPSDRFSAERTGGSVSTLTIQRTQQEDSAVYLCASSYHQASYGYTFGSGTRLTVV.

By frequency in the sample, this clonotype is medium-sized (0.01 to 0.1%). The J gene is TRBJ1-1, the V gene TRBV30; D not resolved. The CDR3 has 13 amino acids. CDR1 is GTSNPN and CDR2 is SVGIG in the germline V gene (reference sequence). Deletions cut 0 bases from V and 4 bases from J, with 9 bases between. DNA of the CDR3: TGTGCCTGGAGTGTACATGAAGGCACTGAAGCTTTCTTT. It yields the protein CAWSVHEGTEAFF.

This clonotype was found a few times. Here the CDR3 DNA reads TGCAGCGTTGTACGGGGACGGAACACTGAAGCTTTCTTT. Its translation: CSVVRGRNTEAFF. The chain uses TRBV29-1 and TRBJ1-1; D is possibly TRBD1 (5 bases). V lost 4 bases and J 1 base, leaving 10 bases between the germline ends. CDR1 and CDR2 (germline): SQVTM, ANQGSEA. CDR3 length equals 13 residues. Based on the CDR3 plus reference TRBV29-1 and TRBJ1-1, the full variable domain is SAVISQKPSRDICQRGTSLTIQCQVDSQVTMMFWYRQQPGQSLTLIATANQGSEATYESGFVIDKFPISRPNLTFSTLTVSNMSPEDSSIYLCSVVRGRNTEAFFGQGTRLTVV.

In its sample, this clonotype was seen a few times. In DNA, the CDR3 is TGTGCCAGTAGTATAGGGCCCAACCAAGAGACCCAGTACTTC. Its protein is CASSIGPNQETQYF. V and J are TRBV19 and TRBJ2-5, with D uncertain. CDR1 is LNHDA, CDR2 SQIVND, per germline (reference sequence). Trimming left V 1 base short and J 0 bases short, with 6 bases between. The CDR3 has 14 residues. Supplemented by reference TRBV19 and TRBJ2-5, the full variable domain reads DGGITQSPKYLFRKEGQNVTLSCEQNLNHDAMYWYRQDPGQGLRLIYYSQIVNDFQKGDIAEGYSVSREKKESFPLTVTSAQKNPTAFYLCASSIGPNQETQYFGPGTRLLVL.

In its sample, this clonotype ranks as medium-sized. The rearrangement uses TRBV7-3 and TRBJ2-1; 11 bases map to TRBD1. V was clipped by 6 bases and J by 4 bases; unmatched bases: 5. CDR1 SGHTA and CDR2 FQGTGA come from the germline V gene. CDR3 size: 15 residues. Written as DNA, the CDR3 is TGTGCCAGCAGGGCCGGGACAGGGGGTTACAATGAGCAGTTCTTC. Translation gives CASRAGTGGYNEQFF.